This T cell receptor beta chain was recovered during a study of shared clonotypes between healthy human individuals. Findings of the study overall: Generally, estimated richness proved larger in naive subsets than it did in memory subsets.

V was pared by 0 bases and J by 6 bases, with 9 bases between. This CDR3 comprises 13 residues. Germline CDR1 reads MNHNY; CDR2 reads SVGAGI (reference sequence). Replicate PCRs from sorted subsets contained around 190 ng DNA, which is 29,000 or so T cell genomes. Profiled with immunoSEQ multiplex PCR; TCRdb holds only in-frame clones, not every one. The table includes fewer than 400,000 clones, 74% detected once. This clone was counted only a few times. Its antigen remains unknown. The rearrangement joins TRBV6-6 to TRBJ2-7; D gene unclear. Sequencing input: memory CD4+ T cells sorted from blood. The sample's subset: CD45RA-negative fraction. The origin of this receptor is a man aged 25 to 40 in good health. For the CDR3, the DNA is TGTGCCAGCAGTTACTCGACCCAGACCGAGCAGTACTTC. This codes for CASSYSTQTEQYF.